One and the same sample provided the 7 T cell receptor beta chains below, sequenced in a study of cytomegalovirus exposure and HLA in healthy donors. Researchers ran the PCR with 60 Vbeta and 13 Jbeta primers. TCRdb's copy holds only in-frame clones and misses some; the assay was immunoSEQ multiplex PCR. Among under 150,000 clones listed, about 75% were seen once. The sequenced sample was PBMCs. These receptors came from a man younger than 30 in good health and CMV-seronegative.

The chain joins TRBV9 to TRBJ1-2, with D tentatively TRBD1 (5 bases). The V and J ends lost 4 bases and 6 bases respectively, with 16 bases between them. This CDR3 contains 14 residues. Germline CDR1 SGDLS, CDR2 YYNGEE. The CDR3, as DNA: TGTGCCAGCAGCCCAAGTGGTAGGGGTCATGGCTACACCTTC. It codes for CASSPSGRGHGYTF.

The table lists this clone with a few counts. This rearrangement joins TRBV10-2 to TRBJ2-2; 10 nucleotides agree with TRBD2. The V gene end was trimmed by 9 bases and the J gene end by 5 bases; junction bases not matched to a gene: 9. This CDR3 is 15 amino acids long. Germline V gene data show CDR1 as WSHSY and CDR2 as SAAADI. Here the CDR3 reads CASLAGDAWTGELFF. For the CDR3, the DNA is TGCGCCAGTCTAGCGGGAGATGCGTGGACCGGGGAGCTGTTTTTT.

The chain is built from TRBV4-1 and TRBJ1-5; 7 nucleotides match TRBD1. The CDR3 extends over 17 amino acids. Looked up from germline, CDR1 is MGHRA and CDR2 is YSYEKL. Germline trimming cut 0 bases from V and 6 bases from J; bases unmatched to any gene: 11. This CDR3 is CASSQDMETGYTQPQHF. CDR3 nucleotides: TGCGCCAGCAGCCAAGATATGGAGACAGGGTACACTCAGCCCCAGCATTTT.

This clone has just a few counts. The junction does not match germline at one end; this may be a read error. V and J are TRBV30 and TRBJ1-2; no clear D. Germline V lookup: CDR1 GTSNPN, CDR2 SVGIG (reference sequence). CDR3 length: 15 residues. The CDR3 loop reads CAWSVGGAANYGYSF. The CDR3 nucleotides read TGTGCCTGGAGTGTAGGTGGCGCCGCTAACTATGGCTACTCCTTC.

This clone was seen a handful of times. A far more abundant clone sits one base away, making this likely a read error. The same CDR3 is also encoded by other DNA sequences in this sample. This chain links TRBV7-3 with TRBJ2-1; 9 bases are a match to TRBD2. The CDR3 is 16 residues long. Germline loops: CDR1 SGHTA, CDR2 FQGTGA. The V gene end was trimmed by 3 bases and the J gene end by 8 bases; junction bases not matched to a gene: 11. CDR3 protein: CASSFIVSGGIHEQFF. As DNA, the CDR3 is TGTGCCAGCAGCTTCATTGTCAGCGGGGGGATCCATGAGCAGTTCTTC.

The V gene is TRBV27, the J gene TRBJ1-5; 9 nucleotides agree with TRBD1. Germline trimming cut 5 bases from V and 1 base from J; bases unmatched to any gene: 6. The CDR3 extends over 16 amino acids. Germline-derived CDR1 and CDR2 are MNHEY and SMNVEV (reference sequence). This chain's CDR3 is CASSPMGQGSNQPQHF. In DNA, the CDR3 is TGTGCCAGCAGTCCTATGGGACAGGGCAGCAATCAGCCCCAGCATTTT.

The chain links TRBV6-5 to TRBJ1-2; possible D gene TRBD1, 6 bases. The CDR3 loop spans 15 amino acids. Germline CDR1 is MNHEY and CDR2 is SVGAGI. Trimming pared 4 bases from V and 4 bases from J, leaving 16 bases between. The CDR3 protein is CASSSRSLGAYGYTF. CDR3 nucleotides: TGTGCCAGCAGTTCAAGGTCTTTGGGGGCCTATGGCTACACCTTC.